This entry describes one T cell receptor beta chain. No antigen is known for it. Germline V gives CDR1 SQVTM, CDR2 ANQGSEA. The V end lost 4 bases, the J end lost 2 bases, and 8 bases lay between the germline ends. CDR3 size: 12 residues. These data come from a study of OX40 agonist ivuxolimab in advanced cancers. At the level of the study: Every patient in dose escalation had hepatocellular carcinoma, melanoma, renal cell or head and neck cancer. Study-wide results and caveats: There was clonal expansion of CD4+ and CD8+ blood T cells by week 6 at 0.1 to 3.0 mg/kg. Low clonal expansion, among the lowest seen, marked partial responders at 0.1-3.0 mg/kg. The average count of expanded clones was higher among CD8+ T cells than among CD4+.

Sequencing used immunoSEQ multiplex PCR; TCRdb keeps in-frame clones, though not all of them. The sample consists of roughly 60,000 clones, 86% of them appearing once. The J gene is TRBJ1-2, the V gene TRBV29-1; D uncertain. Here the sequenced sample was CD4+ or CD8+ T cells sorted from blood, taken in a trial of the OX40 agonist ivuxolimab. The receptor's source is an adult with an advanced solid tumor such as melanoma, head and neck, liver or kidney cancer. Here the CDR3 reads CSVGGFNYGYTF. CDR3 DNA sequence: TGCAGCGTTGGAGGATTCAACTATGGCTACACCTTC.